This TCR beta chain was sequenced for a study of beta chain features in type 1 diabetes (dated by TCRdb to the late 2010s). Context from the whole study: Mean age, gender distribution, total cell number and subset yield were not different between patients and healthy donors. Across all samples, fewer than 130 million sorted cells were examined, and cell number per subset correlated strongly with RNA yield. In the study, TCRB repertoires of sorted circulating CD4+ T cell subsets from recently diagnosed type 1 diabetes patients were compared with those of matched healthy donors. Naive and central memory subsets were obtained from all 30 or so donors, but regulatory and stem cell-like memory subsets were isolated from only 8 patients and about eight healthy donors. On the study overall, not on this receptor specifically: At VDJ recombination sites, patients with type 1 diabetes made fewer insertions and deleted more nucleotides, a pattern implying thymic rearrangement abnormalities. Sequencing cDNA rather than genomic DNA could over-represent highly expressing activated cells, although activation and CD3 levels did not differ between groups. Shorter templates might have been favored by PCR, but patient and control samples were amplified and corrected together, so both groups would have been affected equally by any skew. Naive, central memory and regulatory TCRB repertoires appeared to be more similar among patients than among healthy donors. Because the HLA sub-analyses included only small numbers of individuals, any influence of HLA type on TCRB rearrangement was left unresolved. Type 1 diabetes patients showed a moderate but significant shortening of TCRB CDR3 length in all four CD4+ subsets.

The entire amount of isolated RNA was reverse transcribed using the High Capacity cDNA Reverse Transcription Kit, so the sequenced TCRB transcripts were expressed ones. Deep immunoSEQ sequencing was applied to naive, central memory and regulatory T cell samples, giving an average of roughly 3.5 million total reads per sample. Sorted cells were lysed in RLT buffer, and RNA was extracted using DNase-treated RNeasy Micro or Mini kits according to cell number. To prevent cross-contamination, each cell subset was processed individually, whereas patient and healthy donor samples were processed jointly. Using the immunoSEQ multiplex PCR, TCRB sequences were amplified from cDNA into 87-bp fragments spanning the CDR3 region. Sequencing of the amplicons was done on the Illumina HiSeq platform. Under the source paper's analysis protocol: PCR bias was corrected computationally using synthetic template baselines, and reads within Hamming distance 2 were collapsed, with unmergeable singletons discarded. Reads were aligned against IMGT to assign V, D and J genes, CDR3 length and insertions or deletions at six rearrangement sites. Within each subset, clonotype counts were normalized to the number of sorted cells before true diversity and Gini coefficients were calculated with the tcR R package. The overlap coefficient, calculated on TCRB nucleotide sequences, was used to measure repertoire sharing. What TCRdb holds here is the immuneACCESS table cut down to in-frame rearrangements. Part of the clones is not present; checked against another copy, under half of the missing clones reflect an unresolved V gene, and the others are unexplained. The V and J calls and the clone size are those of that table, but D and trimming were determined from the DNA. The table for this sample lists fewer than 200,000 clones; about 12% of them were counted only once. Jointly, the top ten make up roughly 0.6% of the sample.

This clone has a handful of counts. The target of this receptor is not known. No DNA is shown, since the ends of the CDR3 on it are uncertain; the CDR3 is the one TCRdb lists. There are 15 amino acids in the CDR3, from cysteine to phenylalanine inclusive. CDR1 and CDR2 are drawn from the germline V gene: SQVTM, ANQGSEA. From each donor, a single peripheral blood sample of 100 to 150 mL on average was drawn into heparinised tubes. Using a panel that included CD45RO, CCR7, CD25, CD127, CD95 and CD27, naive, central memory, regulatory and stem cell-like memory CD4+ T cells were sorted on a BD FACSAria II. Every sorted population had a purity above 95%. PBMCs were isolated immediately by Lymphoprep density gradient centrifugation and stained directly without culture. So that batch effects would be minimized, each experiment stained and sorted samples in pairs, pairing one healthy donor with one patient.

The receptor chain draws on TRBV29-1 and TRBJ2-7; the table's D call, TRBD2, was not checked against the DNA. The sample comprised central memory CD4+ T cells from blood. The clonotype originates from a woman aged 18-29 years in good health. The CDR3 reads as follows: CSVGPGLAGEGEQYF.